This passage covers 4 T cell receptor beta chains from one sample sequenced in a study of CD8 T cells in ankylosing spondylitis. Study-wide findings and caveats: For ankylosing spondylitis blood, a TCR beta motif of under 10 highly homologous variants appeared characteristic.

TCRdb used MiXCR to reprocess the 5' RACE reads, holding one entry per CDR3 protein. This sample has around 490,000 distinct CDR3 sequences, with roughly 5% found just once. Their antigens remain unidentified. Sequenced material: blood, either unsorted or a sorted T cell fraction (not recorded which). Every receptor here comes from a male donor with ankylosing spondylitis.

This clonotype was seen at least ten times. Here the CDR3 reads CSAGFSGSGETQYF. The CDR3 region has the DNA TGCAGTGCGGGGTTTAGCGGGAGCGGGGAGACCCAGTACTTC. The chain employs TRBV20-1 and TRBJ2-5; 9 nucleotides line up with TRBD2. The CDR3 has 14 residues. With V trimmed by 6 bases and J by 5 bases, 10 bases remained unmatched. Germline CDR1 reads DFQATT; CDR2 reads SNEGSKA (reference sequence).

This clonotype was detected many times. This chain links TRBV12-3 or TRBV12-4 with TRBJ2-1, with a tentative D call TRBD1 (6 bases). This CDR3 has 14 amino acids. The V and J ends lost 5 bases and 10 bases respectively, with 18 bases between them. CDR3 nucleotides: TGTGCCAGCAGTCCCGGGAATTGGGGGCTCGAGCAGTTCTTC. Protein sequence: CASSPGNWGLEQFF.

This clonotype was seen only a few times. This chain joins TRBV5-1 and TRBJ2-1, with TRBD2 matching over 10 bases. Germline-derived CDR1 and CDR2 are SGHRS and YFSETQ. This CDR3 has 15 residues. V gave up 4 bases and J gave up 6 bases; unmatched junction bases: 7. CDR3: CASSAGGLAFNEQFF. CDR3 coding DNA: TGCGCCAGCAGCGCCGGGGGACTAGCGTTCAATGAGCAGTTCTTC.

This sequence joins TRBV18 and TRBJ2-3; unclear D gene. The V gene's germline CDR1 is KGHSH and CDR2 LQKENI. V shed 5 bases and J shed 0 bases, with 9 bases lying between them. This CDR3 spans 14 amino acids. Here the CDR3 DNA reads TGTGCCAGCTCAACGGGTCGTAGCACAGATACGCAGTATTTT. Protein: CASSTGRSTDTQYF. Drawing the rest from reference TRBV18 and TRBJ2-3, the complete variable domain is NAGVMQNPRHLVRRRGQEARLRCSPMKGHSHVYWYRQLPEEGLKFMVYLQKENIIDESGMPKERFSAEFPKEGPSILRIQQVVRGDSAAYFCASSTGRSTDTQYFGPGTRLTVL.